This T cell receptor (beta chain) was sequenced during a study of monozygotic twins with inflammatory bowel disease. Notes on the study in general: Heterogeneous immunosuppressive treatment regimens may have introduced variability into patient repertoires. Distinguishing T cell subtypes was not possible.

On this clonotype: Antigen specificity is unknown.

The unique tags termed UMIs, each holding a 6-nucleotide sample barcode, were added by means of template switching. TCRdb reprocessed the 5' RACE reads, keeping one entry per CDR3 protein, no DNA. This table holds 300,000 to 450,000 distinct CDR3 sequences. Each donor gave about 2.5 ml of peripheral blood. Germline V lookup: CDR1 DFQATT, CDR2 SNEGSKA (reference sequence). The CDR3 length is 13 residues. The sequenced material came from blood. The rearrangement joins TRBV20-1 to TRBJ1-5; TCRdb indicates TRBD1, and absent DNA this call remains unverified. The receptor comes from a human donor with ulcerative colitis or Crohn's disease, or a healthy co-twin of an affected twin (not recorded which). The CDR3 loop reads CSANRQGNQPQHF.